This T cell receptor (beta chain) was identified during a study of T cells in Graves' hyperthyroidism and ophthalmopathy (dated by TCRdb to the late 2010s). Turning to the overall study: Peripheral blood samples were taken at the time of initial diagnosis, prior to any treatment. For training and testing, the 100 or so patients in the discovery cohort were randomly divided in a 7:3 ratio. According to the paper, TCR Vbeta CDR3 sequencing was carried out on 135 peripheral blood samples, which came from under 50 ophthalmopathy, around 74 hyperthyroidism and roughly 17 progressor patients. Prospective prediction of ophthalmopathy was tested in an independent validation cohort of some 20 hyperthyroidism patients and some 17 patients who later progressed to ophthalmopathy. After sampling, hyperthyroidism patients received methimazole starting at 30 mg daily, and ophthalmopathy patients received high-dose intravenous methylprednisolone. In several Graves' hyperthyroidism patients, the study also compared T-cell repertoires from thyroid tissue with T-cell repertoires from blood. To identify TCR V-J signatures that set the groups apart, the researchers used a discovery cohort of about a hundred patients, made up of 40 to 45 with Graves' ophthalmopathy and some 55 with stable Graves' hyperthyroidism. Broad study findings and their caveats: Most expanded thyroid clonotypes (frequency above 0.001) were also detected in blood, a finding suggesting that blood repertoires may reflect thyroid immune responses. No statistical method was used to fix the sample size in advance, and group allocation was not hidden from the investigators. In validation, the model predicted progression to ophthalmopathy a median of approximately 6.3 months before onset, with approximately 68% sensitivity and about 72% specificity. A 13 V-J signature model separated ophthalmopathy from stable hyperthyroidism, with around 91% sensitivity and 81% to 82% specificity in cross-validation and 80%/75% in testing.

Taken from cysteine to phenylalanine, the CDR3 has 15 residues. Only the CDR3 region is kept as DNA, spanning 45 bases read in frame from base 1. Based on the germline V gene, the CDR1 and CDR2 sequences are MDHEN and SYDVKM. V is cut back by 6 bases and J by 4 bases, with 9 bases in the junction unmatched. Comments on this clonotype: The target of this receptor is not known. No clone much larger than this one lies a single base away; base qualities are absent.

In the ophthalmopathy patients, disease was moderately to severely active, with a Clinical Activity Score of 3 or more, a NOSPECS grade of 4 or more, and a duration of less than 3 months. Exclusion was applied to patients with uncontrolled infections, other autoimmune diseases, pregnancy or lactation. Diagnoses were based on clinical symptoms, serum thyroxine and TRAb, thyroid ultrasound and orbital computed tomography. Ficoll-Paque density gradient centrifugation was used to isolate PBMCs from around 10 ml of fresh peripheral blood. Total RNA was extracted with Trizol reagent, and quality was checked on an Agilent 2100 Bioanalyzer. Amplification of TCR beta CDR3 regions was carried out from RNA transcripts. For the first round of RT-PCR on the TCR CDR3, the HTBI primer set was used together with the Qiagen OneStep RT-PCR kit. Libraries were constructed in a second round of multiplex PCR, after which size selection and purification were performed. Sequencing of the libraries was done on an Illumina HiSeq2000 using paired-end 100 bp reads. Per the authors' processing: Raw data were processed with SOAPnuke, discarding reads with adapters, uncalled bases, mean Phred below 15, or no exact constant-primer or identifier match. COPE v1.2.5 was used to merge high-quality paired reads, and clonotypes were defined as unique nucleotide sequences. Clonotypes were aligned to IMGT TRBV, TRBD and TRBJ reference segments using MiTCR v1.1. The analysis included only V-J combinations with a frequency above 0.0001, which together covered about 99% of the repertoires. A TCS score was defined as the ratio of F50 (clonal expansion) to E x V (chaos), with BLOSUM62-based TCRdist applied between CDR3 peptides within each V-J. Welch's t-statistics and random forest reduced just over 500 V-J features to 10 to 15, which were used in a naive Bayes classifier (R e1071). TCRdb reprocessing: public reads trimmed at Q25 with fastp, clones called with MiXCR, in-frame beta chains kept. Duplicate CDR3 protein sequences are folded into a single record with the most common DNA and genes. The V and J calls shown here were made by TCRdb, not taken from the authors' results. The sample table lists about 640,000 distinct CDR3 sequences, under 25% of them with a count of one. The ten largest clones represent 30% to 40% of the sample.

The chain is made from TRBV28 and TRBJ1-1; 9 central nucleotides agree with TRBD1. Sequences were obtained from blood. The origin of this receptor is a man aged 25-45 years with Graves' ophthalmopathy. The sequence in DNA is TGTGCCAGCAGCCCAGGGGGACAGGGAATCACTGAAGCTTTCTTT. Its translation reads: CASSPGGQGITEAFF. The full variable domain, completed from the reference TRBV28 and TRBJ1-1 proteins outside the CDR3, reads DVKVTQSSRYLVKRTGEKVFLECVQDMDHENMFWYRQDPGLGLRLIYFSYDVKMKEKGDIPEGYSVSREKKERFSLILESASTNQTSMYLCASSPGGQGITEAFFGQGTRLTVV.